One and the same sample provided the 9 T cell receptor beta chains below, sequenced in a study of TIL therapy for anti-PD-1-resistant metastatic lung cancer. The libraries were made with immunoSEQ v3. Generated by immunoSEQ multiplex PCR, the TCRdb table keeps only in-frame clones and is missing some. Altogether about 26,000 clones are present, roughly 63% being singletons, with the ten largest covering around 16%. The time point: pre-treatment sample, taken before nivolumab and TIL therapy. Tumor tissue came from excised metastases, mostly pleural nodules or supraclavicular lymph nodes. The sequencing used tumor tissue, collected at baseline. The receptors were sampled from a woman aged 25 to 80 with non-small cell lung cancer.

This clone was counted once. The chain uses TRBV11-3 and TRBJ2-5, with 10 nucleotides matching TRBD1. V was clipped by 4 bases and J by 5 bases; unmatched bases: 7. Germline CDR1 and CDR2: SGHNT and YENEEA. The CDR3 is made up of 15 amino acids. The CDR3 reads CASSSDRGPGETQYF. The CDR3 bases are TGTGCCAGCAGCTCCGACAGGGGGCCTGGCGAGACCCAGTACTTC.

This chain joins TRBV5-1 and TRBJ2-3; TRBD2 agrees at 7 bases. Germline V gene data show CDR1 as SGHRS and CDR2 as YFSETQ. CDR3 length: 15 amino acids. V dropped 3 bases and J dropped 2; count of bases not matched to a gene: 6. CDR3 in DNA: TGCGCCAGCAGCTGGACGACTAGCACCACAGATACGCAGTATTTT. It translates to CASSWTTSTTDTQYF.

This chain connects TRBV11-2 to TRBJ2-3; TRBD2 agrees at 8 bases. Germline V CDR1 and CDR2: SGHAT, FQNNGV. After removal of 4 bases from V and 6 bases from J, the junction contained 9 bases not matched to a gene. This CDR3 has 15 residues. CDR3 nucleotides: TGTGCCAGCAGCTACGCGGGAGGCCCCCAGGATACGCAGTATTTT. Protein product: CASSYAGGPQDTQYF.

This rearrangement joins TRBV28 to TRBJ2-7; D possibly corresponds to TRBD2 (5 bases). The V end was cut by 2 bases, the J end by 1 base, with 9 bases between. Germline V gene lookup returns CDR1 MDHEN and CDR2 SYDVKM. This CDR3 is built from 14 residues. This CDR3 reads CASSLAGGSYEQYF. The CDR3 DNA sequence: TGTGCCAGCAGTTTAGCAGGCGGGTCCTACGAGCAGTACTTC.

The rearrangement uses TRBV7-9 and TRBJ1-3; 8 bases are shared with TRBD1. After removal of 5 bases from V and 0 bases from J, the junction contained 3 bases not matched to a gene. There are 15 residues in the CDR3. Germline V gene sequence: CDR1 SEHNR, CDR2 FQNEAQ (reference sequence). CDR3 sequence (DNA): TGTGCCAGCAGCCCGGGACAGGACTCTGGAAACACCATATATTTT. Its translation is CASSPGQDSGNTIYF.

This clone was detected once. The J gene is TRBJ2-6, the V gene TRBV11-2; tentative D call: TRBD1 (6 bases). V lost 1 base and J lost 0, with 13 bases in between. CDR1 and CDR2 (germline): SGHAT, FQNNGV. CDR3 length equals 18 residues. The CDR3 DNA is TGTGCCAGCAGCTTAGTTTTACAGGGAAGCTCTGGGGCCAACGTCCTGACTTTC. It is translated as CASSLVLQGSSGANVLTF.

V usage is TRBV5-6 and J usage is TRBJ2-5, with D possibly TRBD1 on 6 matching bases. CDR1 and CDR2 from the germline V gene are SGHDT and YYEEEE. The ends were cut back, 1 base at V and 4 bases at J, with 8 bases in the middle. The CDR3 sequence is 13 residues long. CDR3 coding DNA: TGTGCCAGCAGCTTGATCAGGGGAGAGACCCAGTACTTC. This sequence encodes CASSLIRGETQYF.

The V gene is TRBV5-1, the J gene TRBJ2-1, with 9 bases identical to TRBD2. V lost 0 bases to trimming and J lost 5 bases; unmatched junction nucleotides: 9. This CDR3 comprises 17 residues. Germline V gene sequence: CDR1 SGHRS, CDR2 YFSETQ. The CDR3 DNA sequence: TGCGCCAGCAGCTTGGCCCTTTCCGCGGGAGGGCACAATGAGCAGTTCTTC. This codes for CASSLALSAGGHNEQFF.

This chain links TRBV5-1 with TRBJ2-3, with TRBD1 identical over 11 bases. The CDR3 loop spans 19 amino acids. Germline V gene data show CDR1 as SGHRS and CDR2 as YFSETQ. V gave up 1 base and J gave up 5 bases; unmatched junction bases: 15. CDR3 residues: CASSLTPVGQGAMGDTQYF. DNA for the CDR3: TGCGCCAGCAGCTTGACCCCCGTAGGACAGGGGGCAATGGGAGATACGCAGTATTTT. Full variable domain (outside the CDR3, taken from reference TRBV5-1 and TRBJ2-3): KAGVTQTPRYLIKTRGQQVTLSCSPISGHRSVSWYQQTPGQGLQFLFEYFSETQRNKGNFPGRFSGRQFSNSRSEMNVSTLELGDSALYLCASSLTPVGQGAMGDTQYFGPGTRLTVL.